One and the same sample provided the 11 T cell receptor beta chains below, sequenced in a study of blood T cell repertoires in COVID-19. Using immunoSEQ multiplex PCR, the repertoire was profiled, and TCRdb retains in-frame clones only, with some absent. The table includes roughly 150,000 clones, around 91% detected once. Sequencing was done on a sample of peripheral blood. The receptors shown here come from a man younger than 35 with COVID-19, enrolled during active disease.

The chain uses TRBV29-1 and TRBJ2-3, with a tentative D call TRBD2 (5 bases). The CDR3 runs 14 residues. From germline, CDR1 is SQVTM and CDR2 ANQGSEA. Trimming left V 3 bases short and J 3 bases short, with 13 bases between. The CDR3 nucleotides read TGCAGCGTTGATCCGGGGAAAAGTACAGATACGCAGTATTTT. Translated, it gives CSVDPGKSTDTQYF.

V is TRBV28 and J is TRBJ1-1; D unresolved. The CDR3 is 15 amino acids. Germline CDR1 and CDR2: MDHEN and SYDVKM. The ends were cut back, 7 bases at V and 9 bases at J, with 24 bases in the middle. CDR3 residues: CASIPRPDLGGKAFF. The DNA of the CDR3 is TGTGCCAGCATCCCTCGGCCGGACTTGGGAGGAAAAGCTTTCTTT.

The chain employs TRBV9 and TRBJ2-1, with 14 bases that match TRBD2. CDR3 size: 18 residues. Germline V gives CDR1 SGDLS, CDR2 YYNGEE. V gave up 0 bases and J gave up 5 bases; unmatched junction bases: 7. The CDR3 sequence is CASSVETSGRAPNNEQFF. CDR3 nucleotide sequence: TGTGCCAGCAGCGTAGAGACTAGCGGGAGGGCCCCCAACAATGAGCAGTTCTTC.

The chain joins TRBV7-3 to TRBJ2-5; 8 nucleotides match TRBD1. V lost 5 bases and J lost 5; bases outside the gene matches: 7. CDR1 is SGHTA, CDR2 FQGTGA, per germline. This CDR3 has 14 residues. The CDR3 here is CASSPSGGYETQYF. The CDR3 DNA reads TGTGCCAGCAGCCCATCAGGGGGCTATGAGACCCAGTACTTC.

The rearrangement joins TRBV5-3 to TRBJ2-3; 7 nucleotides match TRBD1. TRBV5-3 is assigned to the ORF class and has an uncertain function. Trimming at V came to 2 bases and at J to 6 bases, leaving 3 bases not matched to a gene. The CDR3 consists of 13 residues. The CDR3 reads CARSFTGADTQYF. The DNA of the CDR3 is TGTGCCAGAAGCTTCACAGGGGCCGATACGCAGTATTTT.

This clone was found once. The DNA for the CDR3 is TGTGCCAGCAGTAAGGGGGCGTCTCGCCAAGAGACCCAGTACTTC. Its protein is CASSKGASRQETQYF. The chain uses TRBV28 and TRBJ2-5; TRBD1 matches 7 bases. With 5 bases clipped from V and 1 base from J, the junction kept 7 bases outside the gene matches. Germline V gene data show CDR1 as MDHEN and CDR2 as SYDVKM. This CDR3 is built from 15 residues.

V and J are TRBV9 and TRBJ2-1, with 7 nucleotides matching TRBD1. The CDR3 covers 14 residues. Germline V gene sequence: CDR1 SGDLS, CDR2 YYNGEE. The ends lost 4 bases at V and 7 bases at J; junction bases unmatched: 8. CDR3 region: CASSTSGGTNEQFF. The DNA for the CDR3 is TGTGCCAGCAGCACCTCAGGGGGTACGAATGAGCAGTTCTTC.

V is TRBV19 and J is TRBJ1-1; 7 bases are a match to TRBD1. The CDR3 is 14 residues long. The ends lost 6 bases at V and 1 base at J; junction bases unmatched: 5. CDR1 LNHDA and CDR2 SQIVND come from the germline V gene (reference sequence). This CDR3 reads CASSSTGANTEAFF. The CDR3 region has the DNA TGTGCCAGTAGCTCAACAGGGGCGAACACTGAAGCTTTCTTT.

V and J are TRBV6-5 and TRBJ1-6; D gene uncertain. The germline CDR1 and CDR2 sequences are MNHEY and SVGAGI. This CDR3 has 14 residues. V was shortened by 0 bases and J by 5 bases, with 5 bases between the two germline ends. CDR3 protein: CASSYSADNSPLHF. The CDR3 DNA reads TGTGCCAGCAGTTACTCGGCCGATAATTCACCCCTCCACTTT.

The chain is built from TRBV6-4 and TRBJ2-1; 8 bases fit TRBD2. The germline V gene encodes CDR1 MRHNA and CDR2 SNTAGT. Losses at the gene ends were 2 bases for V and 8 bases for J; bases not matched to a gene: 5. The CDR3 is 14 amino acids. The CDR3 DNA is TGTGCCAGCAGTGACGGACGGGAGGGTGATGAGCAGTTCTTC. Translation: CASSDGREGDEQFF.

The chain's CDR3 is CASRSAGGRAYGYTF. In nucleotides, the CDR3 is TGTGCCAGCAGGTCAGCAGGGGGCAGAGCCTATGGCTACACCTTC. V gene TRBV5-6 combines with J gene TRBJ1-2, with TRBD1 matching 8 bases. This CDR3 is built from 15 residues. The germline gives CDR1 SGHDT, CDR2 YYEEEE. J was trimmed by 4 bases and V by 5 bases; bases with no gene match: 10.